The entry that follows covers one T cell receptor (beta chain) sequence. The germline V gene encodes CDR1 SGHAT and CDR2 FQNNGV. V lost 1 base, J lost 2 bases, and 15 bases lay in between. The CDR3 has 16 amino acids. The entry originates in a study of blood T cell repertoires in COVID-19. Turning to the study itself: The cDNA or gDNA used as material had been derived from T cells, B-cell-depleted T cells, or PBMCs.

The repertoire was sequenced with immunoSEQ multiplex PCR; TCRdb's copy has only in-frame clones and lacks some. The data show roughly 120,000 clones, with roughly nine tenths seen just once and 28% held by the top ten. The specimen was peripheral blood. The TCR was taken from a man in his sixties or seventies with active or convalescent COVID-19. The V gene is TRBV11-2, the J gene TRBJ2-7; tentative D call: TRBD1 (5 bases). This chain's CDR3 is CASSLGEAGITYEQYF. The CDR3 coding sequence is TGTGCCAGCAGCTTAGGCGAGGCAGGGATAACCTACGAGCAGTACTTC.